This T cell receptor beta chain was sequenced during a study of cytomegalovirus exposure and HLA in healthy donors. Assay: immunoSEQ multiplex PCR; the TCRdb copy retains only in-frame clones and omits some. The repertoire includes some 100,000 clones, roughly 90% of them detected once, and 2% to 2.5% sits in the top ten. The TCR was taken from a woman aged 18-29 years in good health and CMV-seronegative. The sequenced sample was PBMCs.

CDR3 DNA: TGTGCCAGCAGCCCCCGTGACAGGGGGATCGGTAGCAATCAGCCCCAGCATTTT. Its translation: CASSPRDRGIGSNQPQHF. The chain couples TRBV7-8 to TRBJ1-5; 9 bases fit TRBD1. This CDR3 region has 18 residues. V was clipped by 5 bases and J by 0 bases; unmatched bases: 11. From germline, CDR1 is SGHVS and CDR2 FQNEAQ.